The 3 T cell receptor beta chains presented below share a single source sample, sequenced in a study of long-term antiretroviral therapy in people with HIV. Survey-level resolution applied to immunoSEQ assay v3.0. Data came from immunoSEQ multiplex PCR; TCRdb stores just in-frame clones and leaves some out. The data contain some 40,000 clones, about 95% of them singletons. Specimen: unsorted PBMCs, collected about 9.1 years after starting antiretroviral therapy. The receptors come from a young man with HIV.

J is TRBJ2-1 and V is TRBV6-5, with no clear D. Per the germline V gene, CDR1 is MNHEY and CDR2 is SVGAGI. Trimming pared 0 bases from V and 2 bases from J, leaving 11 bases between. The CDR3 spans 16 residues. CDR3 region: CASSYSGNGPYNEQFF. The CDR3 DNA reads as TGTGCCAGCAGTTACTCGGGTAACGGCCCCTACAATGAGCAGTTCTTC.

This clone was detected once. This chain connects TRBV5-8 to TRBJ1-1; the D is unclear. Trimming removed 2 bases at V and 1 base at J, with 6 bases between. This CDR3 is 13 amino acids long. Germline values: CDR1 SGHTS, CDR2 YDEGEE. CDR3 DNA sequence: TGTGCCAGCAGCTTAATAGAGAACACTGAAGCTTTCTTT. Translated: CASSLIENTEAFF.

The chain uses TRBV5-5 and TRBJ1-4, with no clear D. V lost 0 bases, J lost 4 bases, and 4 bases lay in between. In germline, CDR1 is SGHKS, CDR2 YYEKEE (reference sequence). The CDR3 extends over 13 amino acids. Written as DNA, the CDR3 is TGTGCCAGCAGCTTGGATGTTAATGAAAAACTGTTTTTT. Amino acids: CASSLDVNEKLFF.